The TCR beta chain described here comes from a study of regulatory T cells in long-lasting Graves disease. Study-wide findings and caveats: Study was limited to peripheral blood, excluding thyroid tissue.

This clonotype was detected only a few times. Its specificity is unknown. Specified time point: persistent/refractory GD, antithyroid drugs over 5 years with positive TRAb. Researchers made the TCR library from RNA that was extracted from PBMCs. Clinicians diagnosed Graves' disease using American Thyroid Association guidelines. The CDR3 has 17 amino acids. J gave up 0 bases and V 5 bases, and 10 bases lay outside the gene matches. Germline V gives CDR1 SEHNR, CDR2 FQNEAQ (reference sequence). Relying on iRepertoire HTBI primers and Arm-PCR of CDR3 regions, the team built TCR beta libraries. Original methodology: Across all samples, under 65 TRBV segments and 15 or so TRBJ segments were identified. TCRdb itself ran the multiplex PCR reads through MiXCR, one entry per CDR3 protein. None of the V and J calls come from the authors' own analysis; TCRdb made them. Of over 300,000 distinct CDR3 sequences listed, roughly a fifth were seen once; the top ten hold 29%.

Material: peripheral blood mononuclear cells (PBMCs), obtained when the disease was refractory, from a patient treated with antithyroid drugs. The receptor's source is a female donor with Graves disease. The V gene is TRBV7-9, the J gene TRBJ2-7; the match to TRBD2 covers 10 bases. The CDR3 protein is CASSRTTSGVGSYEQYF. The DNA of the CDR3 is TGTGCCAGCAGCCGTACCACTAGCGGGGTGGGCTCCTACGAGCAGTACTTC.